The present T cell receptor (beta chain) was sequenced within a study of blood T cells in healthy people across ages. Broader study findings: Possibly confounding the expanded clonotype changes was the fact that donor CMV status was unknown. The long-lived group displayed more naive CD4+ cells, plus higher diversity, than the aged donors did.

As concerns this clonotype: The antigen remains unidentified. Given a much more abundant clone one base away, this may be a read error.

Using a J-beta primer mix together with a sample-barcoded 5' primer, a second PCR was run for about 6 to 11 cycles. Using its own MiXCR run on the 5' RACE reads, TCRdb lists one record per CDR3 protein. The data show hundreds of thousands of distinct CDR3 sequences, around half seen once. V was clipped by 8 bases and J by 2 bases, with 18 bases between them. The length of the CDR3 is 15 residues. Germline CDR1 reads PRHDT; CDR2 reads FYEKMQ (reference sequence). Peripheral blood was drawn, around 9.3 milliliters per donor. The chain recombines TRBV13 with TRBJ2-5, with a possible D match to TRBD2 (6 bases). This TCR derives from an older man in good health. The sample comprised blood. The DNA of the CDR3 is TGTGCCAGCCTTCTTGTTGGTAGCGGACAAGAGACCCAGTACTTC. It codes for CASLLVGSGQETQYF. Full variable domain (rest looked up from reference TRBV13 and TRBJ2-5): AAGVIQSPRHLIKEKRETATLKCYPIPRHDTVYWYQQGPGQDPQFLISFYEKMQSDKGSIPDRFSAQQFSDYHSELNMSSLELGDSALYFCASLLVGSGQETQYFGPGTRLLVL.